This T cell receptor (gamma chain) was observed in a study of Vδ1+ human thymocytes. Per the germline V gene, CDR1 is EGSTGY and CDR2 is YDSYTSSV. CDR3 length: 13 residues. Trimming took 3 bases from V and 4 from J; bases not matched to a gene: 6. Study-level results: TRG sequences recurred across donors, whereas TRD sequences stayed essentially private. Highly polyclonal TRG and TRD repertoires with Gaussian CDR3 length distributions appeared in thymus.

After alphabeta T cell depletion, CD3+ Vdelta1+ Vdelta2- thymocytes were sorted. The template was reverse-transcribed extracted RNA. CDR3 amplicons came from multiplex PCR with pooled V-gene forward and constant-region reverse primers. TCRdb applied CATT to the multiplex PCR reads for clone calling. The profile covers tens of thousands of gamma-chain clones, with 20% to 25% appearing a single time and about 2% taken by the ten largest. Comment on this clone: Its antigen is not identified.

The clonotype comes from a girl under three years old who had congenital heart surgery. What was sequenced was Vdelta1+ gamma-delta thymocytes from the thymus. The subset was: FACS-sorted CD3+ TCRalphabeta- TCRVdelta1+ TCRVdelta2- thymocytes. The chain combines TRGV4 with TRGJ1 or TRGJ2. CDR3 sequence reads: CATWDFRYYKKLF. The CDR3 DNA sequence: TGTGCCACCTGGGATTTTAGGTATTATAAGAAACTCTTT.